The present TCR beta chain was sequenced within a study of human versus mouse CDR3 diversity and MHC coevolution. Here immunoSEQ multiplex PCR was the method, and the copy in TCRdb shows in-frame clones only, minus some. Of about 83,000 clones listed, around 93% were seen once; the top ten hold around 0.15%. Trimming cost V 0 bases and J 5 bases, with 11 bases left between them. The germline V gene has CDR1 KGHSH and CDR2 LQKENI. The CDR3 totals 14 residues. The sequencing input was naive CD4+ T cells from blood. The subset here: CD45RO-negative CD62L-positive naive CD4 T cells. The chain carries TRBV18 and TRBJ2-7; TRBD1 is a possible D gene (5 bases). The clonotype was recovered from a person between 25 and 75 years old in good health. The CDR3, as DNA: TGTGCCAGCTCACCACCGGGCAGGGCCCACGAGCAGTACTTC. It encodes CASSPPGRAHEQYF.